This record looks at one T cell receptor (beta chain) sequence and its context. This sample stems from a study of cytomegalovirus exposure and HLA in healthy donors. Germline lookup yields CDR1 ENHRY and CDR2 SYGVKD. Trimming cost V 9 bases and J 3 bases; bases outside gene matches: 11. This CDR3 region has 15 residues. PCR employed 60 Vbeta and 13 Jbeta primers. The assay was immunoSEQ multiplex PCR, and TCRdb's table has in-frame clones only and misses some. The sample lists fewer than 90,000 clones; under 80% were seen once. The rearrangement uses TRBV10-3 and TRBJ1-5; 7 nucleotides line up with TRBD1. The receptor was derived from a man aged 30 to 39 in good health and CMV-seropositive. Sequenced material: PBMCs. CDR3 nucleotide sequence: TGTGCCATTAAAAGGGGGCTGGAATCCAATCAGCCCCAGCATTTT. This encodes CAIKRGLESNQPQHF.